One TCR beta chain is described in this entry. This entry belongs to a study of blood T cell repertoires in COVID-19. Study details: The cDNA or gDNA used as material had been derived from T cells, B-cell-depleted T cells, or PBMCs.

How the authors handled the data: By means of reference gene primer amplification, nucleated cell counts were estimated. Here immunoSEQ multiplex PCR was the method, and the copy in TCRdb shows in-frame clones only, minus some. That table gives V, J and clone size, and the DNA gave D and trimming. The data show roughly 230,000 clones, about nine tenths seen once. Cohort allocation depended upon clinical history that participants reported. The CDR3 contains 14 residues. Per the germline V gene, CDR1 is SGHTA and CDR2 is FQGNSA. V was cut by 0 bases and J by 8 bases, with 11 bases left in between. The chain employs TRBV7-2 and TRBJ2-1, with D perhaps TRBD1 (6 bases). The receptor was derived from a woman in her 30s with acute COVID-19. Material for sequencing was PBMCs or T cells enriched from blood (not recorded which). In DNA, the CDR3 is TGTGCCAGCAGCTTAGCCTTAGGGGGTGATGAGCAGTTCTTC. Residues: CASSLALGGDEQFF.